What follows are 10 T cell receptor beta chains derived from one specimen sequenced in a study of T cell repertoires in cytomegalovirus infection. Antigens of these TCRs are unknown. One entry per CDR3 protein results from TCRdb running MiXCR on the reads. The sample consists of about half a million distinct CDR3 sequences, approximately 46% of them appearing once. Sequenced material: cultured PBMCs, taken from culture after CMV antigen stimulation. Receptors were obtained from a human donor in good health (CMV status not recorded). Some clones in this sample may be carry-over from other donors' samples.

This clonotype came up a few times. V and J are TRBV5-1 and TRBJ2-2; 7 bases line up with TRBD2. This CDR3 comprises 16 residues. Germline values: CDR1 SGHRS, CDR2 YFSETQ. V trimming: 5 bases; J trimming: 5 bases; junction bases outside the gene matches: 12. The CDR3 protein is CASRASGLLGTGELFF. The CDR3 region has the DNA TGCGCCAGCAGGGCTAGCGGCCTGCTAGGGACCGGGGAGCTGTTTTTT.

The table lists this clonotype with a few counts. The rearrangement uses TRBV7-2 and TRBJ2-3; 11 nucleotides line up with TRBD2. V gave up 2 bases and J gave up 3 bases; unmatched junction bases: 4. CDR3 length: 16 residues. Germline-derived CDR1 and CDR2 are SGHTA and FQGNSA. As DNA, the CDR3 is TGTGCCAGCAGCTTATGGGCTAGCGGGGGGACAGATACGCAGTATTTT. Translation: CASSLWASGGTDTQYF.

This clonotype was seen ten or more times. V usage is TRBV7-2 and J usage is TRBJ1-4; perhaps TRBD1 as D (6 bases). The CDR3 runs 14 residues. Trimming removed 5 bases at V and 4 bases at J, with 11 bases between. Germline V lookup: CDR1 SGHTA, CDR2 FQGNSA. The CDR3 DNA reads as TGTGCCAGCAGCCCGGACAGCTTTAATGAAAAACTGTTTTTT. It specifies CASSPDSFNEKLFF.

The chain joins TRBV7-2 to TRBJ2-7; 7 bases align to TRBD1. This CDR3 region has 14 residues. Germline loops: CDR1 SGHTA, CDR2 FQGNSA. The V and J ends lost 6 bases and 3 bases, in that order; junction bases with no gene match: 8. The CDR3 protein is CASSPTGAHYEQYF. The CDR3 DNA sequence: TGTGCCAGCAGTCCAACAGGGGCCCACTACGAGCAGTACTTC.

The rearrangement joins TRBV7-6 to TRBJ2-1, with 13 bases matching TRBD2. The CDR3 length is 16 residues. V dropped 2 bases and J dropped 6; count of bases not matched to a gene: 4. CDR1 is SGHVS and CDR2 is FNYEAQ in the germline V gene. The CDR3 loop is CASSLSGLAGANEQFF. DNA of the CDR3: TGTGCCAGCAGCTTATCCGGACTAGCGGGAGCCAATGAGCAGTTCTTC.

The chain joins TRBV6-1 to TRBJ2-7, with D tentatively TRBD2 (6 bases). This CDR3 has 15 residues. Trimming removed 2 bases from V and 2 bases from J, with 13 bases in between. CDR1 is MNHNS, CDR2 SASEGT, per germline. DNA for the CDR3: TGTGCCAGCAGTGAACGGGTCGGGGGACCCTACGAGCAGTACTTC. It is translated as CASSERVGGPYEQYF.

The rearrangement joins TRBV19 to TRBJ2-7; D is possibly TRBD1 or TRBD2 (5 bases each). The CDR3 contains 14 residues. Germline lookup yields CDR1 LNHDA and CDR2 SQIVND (reference sequence). The ends were cut back, 5 bases at V and 0 bases at J, with 11 bases in the middle. CDR3: CASSASGTSYEQYF. The CDR3 nucleotides are TGTGCCAGTAGTGCCTCCGGGACCTCCTACGAGCAGTACTTC. Full variable domain (rest looked up from reference TRBV19 and TRBJ2-7): DGGITQSPKYLFRKEGQNVTLSCEQNLNHDAMYWYRQDPGQGLRLIYYSQIVNDFQKGDIAEGYSVSREKKESFPLTVTSAQKNPTAFYLCASSASGTSYEQYFGPGTRLTVT.

This sequence joins TRBV20-1 and TRBJ2-3; D is uncertain. There are 11 residues in the CDR3. Trimming cost V 5 bases and J 6 bases, with 9 bases left between them. Germline CDR1 reads DFQATT; CDR2 reads SNEGSKA (reference sequence). The CDR3 spells CSAYPTDTQYF. The CDR3, as DNA: TGCAGTGCTTACCCCACTGATACGCAGTATTTT.

This clonotype has more than one count but fewer than ten. The rearrangement joins TRBV7-6 to TRBJ2-1, with TRBD1 identical over 9 bases. Trimming cost V 5 bases and J 12 bases; bases outside gene matches: 5. The germline gives CDR1 SGHVS, CDR2 FNYEAQ. This CDR3 has 12 amino acids. This CDR3 is CASSPGQGWQFF. DNA for the CDR3: TGTGCCAGCAGCCCAGGACAGGGGTGGCAGTTCTTC.

The chain couples TRBV15 to TRBJ1-2, with TRBD1 matching 9 bases. Germline V gene sequence: CDR1 LNHNV, CDR2 YYDKDF (reference sequence). The CDR3 is 13 amino acids. After removal of 5 bases from V and 8 bases from J, the junction contained 6 bases not matched to a gene. In DNA form, the CDR3 reads TGTGCCACCAGCTATGACAGGGGGTTAGGCTACACCTTC. It encodes CATSYDRGLGYTF. The full variable domain, completed using reference TRBV15 and TRBJ1-2, is DAMVIQNPRYQVTQFGKPVTLSCSQTLNHNVMYWYQQKSSQAPKLLFHYYDKDFNNEADTPDNFQSRRPNTSFCFLDIRSPGLGDTAMYLCATSYDRGLGYTFGSGTRLTVV.